This T cell receptor beta chain was obtained from a study of tumor and adjacent non-tumor tissue in lung cancer. Study background: There were around eleven adenocarcinoma, a couple of squamous cell carcinoma and 1 small cell lung cancer cases. On average, productive TCRbeta reads reached about 4.2 million per sample.

TCRbeta libraries were built with three rounds of nested PCR, modified from ARM-PCR. TCRdb re-derived calls from the multiplex PCR reads in MiXCR, one entry per CDR3 protein. The data hold about 110,000 distinct CDR3 sequences, with around 75% observed a single time. Germline lookup yields CDR1 DFQATT and CDR2 SNEGSKA (reference sequence). The length of the CDR3 is 12 residues. RNA was extracted from bulk tissue without any cell sorting. With respect to this clonotype: Its matching antigen is unknown. A much larger clone differs from this one at a single base, so this may be a read error.

Regarding the study as a whole: Significantly higher TCR diversity was found in tumor than normal lung. Top 100 clones took a larger repertoire share in normal lung.

Source material: lung tumor tissue. The sequence came from a woman in her fifties or sixties with non-small cell lung cancer. The chain carries TRBV20-1 and TRBJ1-1; no clear D. The CDR3, as DNA: TGCAGTGCTAGAGGGCAGAACATTGAAGCTTTCTTT. Its protein product is CSARGQNIEAFF.